There are many counts of the clone carrying this T cell receptor beta chain. Described time point: sample taken at primary tumor resection. Every cDNA TCR molecule received its own unique molecular identifier. In TCRdb, the 5' RACE reads were re-called with MiXCR into one record per CDR3 protein. The repertoire consists of 45,000 to 55,000 distinct CDR3 sequences, with approximately 5% occurring once and the leading ten covering around 10%. The germline gives CDR1 SGHDT, CDR2 YYEEEE. V lost 2 bases and J 5 bases, leaving 13 bases between the germline ends. The CDR3 sequence is 14 residues long. The data were obtained in a study of spatial heterogeneity in lung cancer. About the research overall: Fewer alpha-chain than beta-chain sequences were consistently detected. An average of more than ten raw reads was observed per unique TCR and UMI combination.

This chain links TRBV5-6 with TRBJ1-1; maybe TRBD1 (5 bases). Specimen: PBMCs, collected at surgery. The sequence was obtained from a male donor with early-stage non-small cell lung cancer. CDR3 protein: CASSLFREGTEAFF. DNA of the CDR3: TGTGCCAGCAGCTTATTCAGGGAGGGGACTGAAGCTTTCTTT.